The sequence of this T cell receptor beta chain was determined in a study of blood T cells in healthy people across ages. Alongside a J-beta primer mix, a sample-barcoded 5' primer served in a second PCR lasting roughly 6 to 12 cycles. TCRdb reprocessed the 5' RACE reads with MiXCR, giving one entry per CDR3 protein. The sample yields more than 550,000 distinct CDR3 sequences, over 20% seen once. Germline-derived CDR1 and CDR2 are SGHRS and YFSETQ. The length of the CDR3 is 14 residues. J gave up 2 bases and V 7 bases, and 7 bases lay outside the gene matches. The sample was blood. The chain couples TRBV5-1 to TRBJ2-3; 7 bases match TRBD2. This TCR derives from a man aged 70 or older in good health. In DNA form, the CDR3 reads TGCGCCAGCCATTGGGAGGGTTCCACAGATACGCAGTATTTT. Residues: CASHWEGSTDTQYF. The full variable domain, rest sourced from reference TRBV5-1 and TRBJ2-3, is KAGVTQTPRYLIKTRGQQVTLSCSPISGHRSVSWYQQTPGQGLQFLFEYFSETQRNKGNFPGRFSGRQFSNSRSEMNVSTLELGDSALYLCASHWEGSTDTQYFGPGTRLTVL.